The following is a T cell receptor beta chain sequence with its context. As yet, its antigen is unknown. This specimen belongs to a study of PD-1 blockade in classical Hodgkin lymphoma. Study results and caveats: Prior to therapy, complete responders displayed diversity much like that of newly diagnosed patients. A significant rise in TCR diversity was seen by C4D1 for CD4+ cells but not for CD8+ cells. Those starting nivolumab under 1 year post-ASCT were excluded.

CDR1 and CDR2 (germline): LNHDA, SQIVND (reference sequence). V lost 11 bases, J lost 1 base, and 7 bases stayed unmatched. This CDR3 comprises 13 residues. Every one of the patients relapsed after autologous stem cell transplantation (brentuximab vedotin exposure was variable). Patients reached a best response of complete response, partial response or progressive disease. Some clones are missing from TCRdb's copy, which holds only in-frame ones; the method was immunoSEQ multiplex PCR. Found here are about 2,300 clones, about 54% of them singletons; the top ten hold 30% to 35%. The source was peripheral blood mononuclear cells (PBMCs), collected at baseline. The receptor comes from a human donor with classical Hodgkin lymphoma. The chain employs TRBV19 and TRBJ1-1, with TRBD1 matching over 7 bases. In DNA form, the CDR3 reads TGTGCCGCCAGACAGGGAACGAACACTGAAGCTTTCTTT. It codes for CAARQGTNTEAFF.